This passage covers 25 T cell receptor beta chains from one sample sequenced in a study of OX40 agonist ivuxolimab in advanced cancers. Method: immunoSEQ multiplex PCR; TCRdb's copy keeps in-frame clones and lacks some. This sample yields about 85,000 clones, of which approximately 86% are seen a single time; roughly 2% belongs to the top ten. The sequencing here drew on CD4+ or CD8+ T cells sorted from blood, taken in a trial of the OX40 agonist ivuxolimab. Source of these receptors: an adult with an advanced solid tumor such as melanoma, head and neck, liver or kidney cancer.

Points on this clone: One end of the junction does not line up with germline, which may come from a read error. The J gene is TRBJ2-7, the V gene TRBV5-1; no firm D call. CDR3 length: 14 amino acids. Germline V gives CDR1 SGHRS, CDR2 YFSETQ. For the CDR3, the DNA is TGTGCCAGCAGCTCCGTGGACGGTTCCTACGAGCAGTACTTC. It yields the protein CASSSVDGSYEQYF. Full variable domain (missing parts from reference TRBV5-1 and TRBJ2-7): KAGVTQTPRYLIKTRGQQVTLSCSPISGHRSVSWYQQTPGQGLQFLFEYFSETQRNKGNFPGRFSGRQFSNSRSEMNVSTLELGDSALYLCASSSVDGSYEQYFGPGTRLTVT.

The chain carries TRBV4-1 and TRBJ2-3; 12 bases map to TRBD2. The CDR3 loop spans 16 amino acids. Germline CDR1 and CDR2: MGHRA and YSYEKL. V was pared by 3 bases and J by 5 bases, with 6 bases of the junction left unmatched. The CDR3 sequence is CASSQPTSGGKDTQYF. CDR3 nucleotides: TGCGCCAGCAGCCAGCCAACTAGCGGGGGGAAAGATACGCAGTATTTT.

The chain recombines TRBV5-1 with TRBJ1-2, with 9 bases that match TRBD1. Germline V gives CDR1 SGHRS, CDR2 YFSETQ. Trimming at V came to 3 bases and at J to 7 bases, leaving 10 bases not matched to a gene. The CDR3 contains 15 residues. The CDR3 DNA sequence: TGCGCCAGCAGCTGGGGACAGGGAGCAGTAGGTGGCTACACCTTC. Translating gives CASSWGQGAVGGYTF.

CDR3 loop: CASSSREGLTGNTIYF. The CDR3 region has the DNA TGTGCCAGCAGCTCAAGGGAGGGCCTTACCGGAAACACCATATATTTT. This sequence joins TRBV7-8 and TRBJ1-3; D gene uncertain. The CDR3 spans 16 residues. V was clipped by 4 bases and J by 4 bases, with 17 bases between them. Looked up from germline, CDR1 is SGHVS and CDR2 is FQNEAQ.

The chain combines TRBV19 with TRBJ2-5; possibly TRBD2 for D (7 bases). Looked up from germline, CDR1 is LNHDA and CDR2 is SQIVND (reference sequence). This CDR3 contains 13 residues. The V gene lost 6 bases and the J gene lost 4 bases, with 12 bases spanning the gap. Here the CDR3 reads CASRVGGAETQYF. CDR3 DNA sequence: TGTGCCAGTAGGGTAGGGGGGGCAGAGACCCAGTACTTC.

The rearrangement uses TRBV10-3 and TRBJ2-5; 8 bases align to TRBD1. With V trimmed by 4 bases and J by 4 bases, 2 bases remained unmatched. CDR3 length: 13 amino acids. Germline V lookup: CDR1 ENHRY, CDR2 SYGVKD. The CDR3 loop is CAISAGTGETQYF. CDR3 bases: TGTGCCATCAGTGCAGGGACAGGAGAGACCCAGTACTTC.

The rearrangement links TRBV28 to TRBJ1-2, with D possibly TRBD1 on 5 matching bases. The V gene's germline CDR1 is MDHEN and CDR2 SYDVKM. This CDR3 contains 12 residues. Between the trimmed V and J ends, which lost 4 bases and 10 bases, there was a span of 13 bases. CDR3 loop: CASSCSGCDYTF. CDR3 nucleotide sequence: TGTGCCAGCAGTTGCTCAGGGTGTGACTACACCTTC.

V usage is TRBV11-3 and J usage is TRBJ2-7; D uncertain. Germline CDR1 is SGHNT and CDR2 is YENEEA. Trimming took 1 base from V and 2 from J, leaving 9 bases between them. The CDR3 runs 14 residues. CDR3 sequence: CASSLGGNAYEQYF. The CDR3 DNA follows: TGTGCCAGCAGCTTAGGCGGAAATGCCTACGAGCAGTACTTC. The full variable domain, in which reference TRBV11-3 and TRBJ2-7 provide the parts outside the CDR3, is EAGVVQSPRYKIIEKKQPVAFWCNPISGHNTLYWYLQNLGQGPELLIRYENEEAVDDSQLPKDRFSAERLKGVDSTLKIQPAELGDSAVYLCASSLGGNAYEQYFGPGTRLTVT.

The genes are TRBV7-2 and TRBJ2-5; D possibly corresponds to TRBD2 (6 bases). The CDR3 loop spans 17 amino acids. Per the germline V gene, CDR1 is SGHTA and CDR2 is FQGNSA. V lost 1 base to trimming and J lost 1 base, with 16 bases between them. CDR3 sequence reads: CASSLVTDYRFQETQYF. The CDR3 DNA reads TGTGCCAGCAGCTTAGTTACGGACTATCGGTTCCAAGAGACCCAGTACTTC.

The chain is built from TRBV19 and TRBJ1-2; D remains ambiguous. Per the germline V gene, CDR1 is LNHDA and CDR2 is SQIVND (reference sequence). This CDR3 is built from 12 residues. The V end was cut by 2 bases, the J end by 8 bases, with 9 bases between. The CDR3 bases are TGTGCCAGTAGTATAACGGGGAACGGCTACACCTTC. Its translation is CASSITGNGYTF.

J is TRBJ2-7 and V is TRBV4-3, with TRBD1 matching 9 bases. The CDR3 is made up of 15 amino acids. J lost 3 bases, V lost 2 bases, and 5 bases had no gene match. The germline V gene encodes CDR1 LGHNA and CDR2 YSLEER. Here the CDR3 reads CASSQMTGGYYEQYF. Here the CDR3 DNA reads TGCGCCAGCAGCCAAATGACAGGGGGGTACTACGAGCAGTACTTC.

This chain uses TRBV6-5 with TRBJ1-2; D is unclear. The CDR3 is 15 amino acids. Germline CDR1 MNHEY, CDR2 SVGAGI. V was cut by 7 bases and J by 7 bases, with 22 bases left in between. CDR3 coding DNA: TGTGCCAGCAATGACCTCTCAGCCGGGAATTTTGGCTACACCTTC. Translated: CASNDLSAGNFGYTF.

The chain uses TRBV5-6 and TRBJ1-1, with D possibly being TRBD1 (5 bases). Trimming left V 5 bases short and J 2 bases short, with 10 bases between. The germline gives CDR1 SGHDT, CDR2 YYEEEE. This CDR3 region has 13 residues. CDR3 protein: CASSYDSNTEAFF. CDR3 DNA: TGTGCCAGCAGTTATGACAGTAACACTGAAGCTTTCTTT.

The chain employs TRBV5-6 and TRBJ1-4; D unresolved. Germline V lookup: CDR1 SGHDT, CDR2 YYEEEE. V was cut by 6 bases and J by 4 bases, with 13 bases left in between. The CDR3 spans 14 residues. CDR3 coding DNA: TGTGCCAGCACTCGAGCAAGATATAATGAAAAACTGTTTTTT. Amino acid sequence: CASTRARYNEKLFF.

Regarding this clone: An end of the junction differs from the germline gene, which may be a read error. The rearrangement links TRBV6-1 to TRBJ1-1; a weak D match, TRBD1 (5 bases). The CDR3 extends over 23 amino acids. Germline CDR1 and CDR2: MNHNS and SASEGT. CDR3 nucleotides: TGTGCCAGCAGCGAAGCGCTGCTGAAGCGCCTGGGGCAGCCCGACCGGCGTTTTACTGAAGCTTTCTTT. Protein: CASSEALLKRLGQPDRRFTEAFF.

The genes are TRBV5-6 and TRBJ2-1; 8 positions match TRBD1. The CDR3 loop spans 15 amino acids. Unmatched junction bases numbered 8, after V lost 3 bases and J lost 6 bases. Germline V gives CDR1 SGHDT, CDR2 YYEEEE. The CDR3 loop reads CASSSGTGVGNEQFF. The CDR3 bases are TGTGCCAGCAGCTCAGGGACAGGTGTAGGCAATGAGCAGTTCTTC.

The chain has TRBV28 and TRBJ2-5; 7 nucleotides match TRBD2. V trimming: 5 bases; J trimming: 7 bases; junction bases outside the gene matches: 10. Germline CDR1 reads MDHEN; CDR2 reads SYDVKM. This CDR3 spans 14 amino acids. CDR3: CASSPAGTPRTQYF. CDR3 nucleotides: TGTGCCAGCAGTCCAGCGGGGACCCCTCGGACCCAGTACTTC.

This sequence joins TRBV20-1 and TRBJ2-7; no reliable D call. V dropped 2 bases and J dropped 5 bases, with 7 bases sitting between them. This CDR3 region has 11 residues. Germline CDR1 reads DFQATT; CDR2 reads SNEGSKA (reference sequence). The CDR3 DNA reads TGCAGTGCTAGAAAACAAAACGAGCAGTACTTC. The encoded protein is CSARKQNEQYF.

This rearrangement joins TRBV6-5 to TRBJ1-2; no clear D. Per germline, CDR1 MNHEY and CDR2 SVGAGI. This CDR3 has 13 residues. Trimming pared 2 bases from V and 3 bases from J, leaving 7 bases between. The CDR3 sequence: CASSYQTHYGYTF. The DNA for the CDR3 is TGTGCCAGCAGTTACCAAACCCACTATGGCTACACCTTC.

The rearrangement uses TRBV29-1 and TRBJ1-2; weak D call: TRBD1 (6 bases). Germline CDR1 SQVTM, CDR2 ANQGSEA. The CDR3 is made up of 15 amino acids. V was pared by 0 bases and J by 4 bases, with 15 bases between. This chain's CDR3 is CSVEDSGDISYGYTF. The CDR3 nucleotides are TGCAGCGTTGAAGATTCGGGGGACATCAGCTATGGCTACACCTTC.

The chain joins TRBV7-9 to TRBJ2-7; possible D gene TRBD1, 5 bases. CDR3 length equals 18 residues. Germline CDR1 and CDR2: SEHNR and FQNEAQ (reference sequence). Trimming took 2 bases from V and 3 from J, leaving 23 bases between them. The CDR3 region has the DNA TGTGCCAGCAGCTTAAGTTACCAAGGAGCAGGGTCACTCTACGAGCAGTACTTC. This sequence encodes CASSLSYQGAGSLYEQYF.

For the CDR3, the DNA is TGTGCCAGCAGAAGGGACTTAGGCACAGATACGCAGTATTTT. It yields the protein CASRRDLGTDTQYF. The V and J genes are TRBV7-9 and TRBJ2-3; D is possibly TRBD2 (6 bases). This CDR3 is 14 amino acids long. Trimming shortened V by 6 bases and J by 1 base, and 11 bases separated the two germline ends. Per the germline V gene, CDR1 is SEHNR and CDR2 is FQNEAQ (reference sequence).

The J gene is TRBJ2-5, the V gene TRBV7-2; D is perhaps TRBD1 (6 bases). The DNA end is more similar to TRBJ2-7, so the J call may be wrong. The V gene's germline CDR1 is SGHTA and CDR2 FQGNSA. The CDR3 has 15 amino acids. The CDR3 spells CASSPDSASSYEQYF. The CDR3, as DNA: TGTGCCAGCAGCCCGGACAGTGCAAGCTCCTACGAGCAGTACTTC.

The V gene is TRBV6-6, the J gene TRBJ2-7, with 11 bases lining up with TRBD2. Germline V lookup: CDR1 MNHNY, CDR2 SVGAGI (reference sequence). V was clipped by 8 bases and J by 0 bases; unmatched bases: 6. The CDR3 has 15 residues. CDR3 sequence reads: CASGPSGGTSYEQYF. The CDR3 DNA reads TGTGCCAGCGGACCTAGCGGGGGGACCTCCTACGAGCAGTACTTC.

The chain joins TRBV6-5 to TRBJ2-7; D is unclear. The CDR3 sequence is 14 residues long. Germline V gene lookup returns CDR1 MNHEY and CDR2 SVGAGI. V lost 2 bases to trimming and J lost 0 bases, with 8 bases between them. In DNA, the CDR3 is TGTGCCAGCAGTTACCGAGGTGCCTCCTACGAGCAGTACTTC. This codes for CASSYRGASYEQYF.